This T cell receptor beta chain appears in the sequencing data of a study of cytomegalovirus exposure and HLA in healthy donors. Across the whole study: One earlier analysis, a look at 200 million or so T cells, found almost 120 million unique TCR beta sequences. Some 85 million unique TCRs, all from HLA-typed donors, were included in an early release of the data.

PCR amplification relied on 60 Vbeta primers (plus 13 Jbeta primers). Sequencing was performed with immunoSEQ multiplex PCR; in TCRdb, only in-frame clones are kept and a portion is missing. The repertoire consists of approximately 200,000 clones, with 75% to 80% occurring once and the leading ten covering more than 1.5%. Whole-study findings and limits: Rarity characterized most TCR sequences, yet some public TCRs appeared in many donors.

Germline CDR1 is SNHLY and CDR2 is FYNNEI. This CDR3 is built from 15 residues. Trimming took 2 bases from V and 2 from J, leaving 10 bases between them. Points on this clone: Its antigen is not identified.

Donors consisted of healthy bone marrow donors. Source material: PBMCs. The TCR sequence derives from a man aged 18-30 years in good health and CMV-seronegative. The chain couples TRBV2 to TRBJ1-5; the D gene is possibly TRBD1 (6 bases). The CDR3 sequence: CASSELGGRNQPQHF. The CDR3 DNA follows: TGTGCCAGCAGTGAACTGGGGGGGCGCAATCAGCCCCAGCATTTT.